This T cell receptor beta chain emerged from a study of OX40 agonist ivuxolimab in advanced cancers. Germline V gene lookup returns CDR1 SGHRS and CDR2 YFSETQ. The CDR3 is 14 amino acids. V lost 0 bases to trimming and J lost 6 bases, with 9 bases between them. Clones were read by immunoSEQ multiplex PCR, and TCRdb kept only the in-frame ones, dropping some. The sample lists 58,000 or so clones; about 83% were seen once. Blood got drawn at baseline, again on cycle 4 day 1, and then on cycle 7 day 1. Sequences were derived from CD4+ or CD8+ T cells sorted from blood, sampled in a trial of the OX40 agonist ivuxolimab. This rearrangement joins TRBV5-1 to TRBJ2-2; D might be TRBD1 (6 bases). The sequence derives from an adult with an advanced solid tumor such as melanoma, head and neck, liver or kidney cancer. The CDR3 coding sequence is TGCGCCAGCAGCTTGGGGGGGCAGCCCGGGGAGCTGTTTTTT. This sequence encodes CASSLGGQPGELFF.